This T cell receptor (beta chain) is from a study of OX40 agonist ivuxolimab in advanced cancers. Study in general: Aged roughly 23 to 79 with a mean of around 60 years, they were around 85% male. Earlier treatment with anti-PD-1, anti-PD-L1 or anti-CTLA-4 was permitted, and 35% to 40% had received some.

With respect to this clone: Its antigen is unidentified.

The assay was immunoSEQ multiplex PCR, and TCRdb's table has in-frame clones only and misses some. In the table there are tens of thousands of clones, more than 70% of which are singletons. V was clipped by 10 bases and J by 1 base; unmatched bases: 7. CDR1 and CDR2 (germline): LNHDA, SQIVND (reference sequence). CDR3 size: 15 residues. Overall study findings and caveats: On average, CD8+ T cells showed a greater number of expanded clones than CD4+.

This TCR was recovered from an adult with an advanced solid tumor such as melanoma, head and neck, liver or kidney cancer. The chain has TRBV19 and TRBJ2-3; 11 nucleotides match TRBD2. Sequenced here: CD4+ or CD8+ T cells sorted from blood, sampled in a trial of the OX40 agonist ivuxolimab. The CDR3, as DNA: TGTGCCACGACTAGCGGGGAGTGGGGCACAGATACGCAGTATTTT. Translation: CATTSGEWGTDTQYF.